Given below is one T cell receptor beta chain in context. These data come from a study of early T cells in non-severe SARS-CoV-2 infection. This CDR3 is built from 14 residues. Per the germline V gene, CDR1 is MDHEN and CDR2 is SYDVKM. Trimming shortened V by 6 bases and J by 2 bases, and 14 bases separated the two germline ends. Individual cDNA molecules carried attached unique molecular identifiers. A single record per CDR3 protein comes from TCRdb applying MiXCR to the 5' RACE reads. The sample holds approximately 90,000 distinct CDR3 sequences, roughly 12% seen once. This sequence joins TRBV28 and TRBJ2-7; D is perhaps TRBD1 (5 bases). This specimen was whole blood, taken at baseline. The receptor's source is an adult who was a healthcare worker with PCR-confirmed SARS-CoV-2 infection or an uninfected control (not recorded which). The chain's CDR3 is CASRKAGNTYEQYF. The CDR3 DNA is TGTGCCAGCAGGAAGGCAGGGAATACCTACGAGCAGTACTTC.